This T cell receptor (beta chain) originates from a study of OX40 agonist ivuxolimab in advanced cancers. General study findings and limits: The mean number of expanded clones was higher in CD8+ T cells than in CD4+.

TCRdb's table, derived via immunoSEQ multiplex PCR, lists solely in-frame clones and lacks some. Altogether 65,000 to 80,000 clones are present, 85% to 90% being singletons, with the ten largest covering approximately 0.68%. This CDR3 contains 14 residues. Germline V lookup: CDR1 PRHDT, CDR2 FYEKMQ (reference sequence). Note on this clone: Antigen: not known.

J is TRBJ2-5 and V is TRBV13; possibly TRBD2 for D (5 bases). TRBJ2-7 matches the DNA end more closely, so the J call is doubtful. This clonotype was obtained from an adult with an advanced solid tumor such as melanoma, head and neck, liver or kidney cancer. The material sequenced was CD4+ or CD8+ T cells sorted from blood, taken in a trial of the OX40 agonist ivuxolimab. The CDR3 sequence: CASSLGRVGDEQYF. The CDR3 DNA reads TGTGCCAGCAGCTTAGGGCGGGTTGGGGACGAGCAGTACTTC.